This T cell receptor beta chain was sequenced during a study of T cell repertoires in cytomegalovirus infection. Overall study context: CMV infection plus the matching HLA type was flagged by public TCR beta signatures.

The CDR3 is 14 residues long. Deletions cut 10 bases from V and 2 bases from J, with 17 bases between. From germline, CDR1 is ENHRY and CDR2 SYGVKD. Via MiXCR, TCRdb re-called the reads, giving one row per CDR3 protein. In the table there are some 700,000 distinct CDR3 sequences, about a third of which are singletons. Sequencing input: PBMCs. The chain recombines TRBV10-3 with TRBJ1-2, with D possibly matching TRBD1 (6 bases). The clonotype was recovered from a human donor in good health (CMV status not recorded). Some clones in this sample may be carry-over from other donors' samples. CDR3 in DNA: TGTGCCACATCGAACGACAGGCAAAACTATGGCTACACCTTC. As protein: CATSNDRQNYGYTF.